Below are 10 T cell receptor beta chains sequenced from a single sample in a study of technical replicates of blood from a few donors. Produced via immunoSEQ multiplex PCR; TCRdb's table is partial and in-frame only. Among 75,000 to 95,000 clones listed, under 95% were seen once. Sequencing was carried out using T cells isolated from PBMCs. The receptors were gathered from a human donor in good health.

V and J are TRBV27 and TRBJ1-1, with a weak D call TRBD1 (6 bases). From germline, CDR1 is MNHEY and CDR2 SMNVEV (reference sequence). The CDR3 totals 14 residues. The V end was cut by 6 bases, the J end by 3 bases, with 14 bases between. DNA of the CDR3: TGTGCCAGCAGCCACAGGGTGTTGGACACTGAAGCTTTCTTT. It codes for CASSHRVLDTEAFF.

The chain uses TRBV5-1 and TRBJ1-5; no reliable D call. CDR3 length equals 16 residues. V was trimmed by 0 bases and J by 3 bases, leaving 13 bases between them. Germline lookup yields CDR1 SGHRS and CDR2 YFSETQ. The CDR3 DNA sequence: TGCGCCAGCAGCTTGGACGCCCGGAGGGACAATCAGCCCCAGCATTTT. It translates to CASSLDARRDNQPQHF.

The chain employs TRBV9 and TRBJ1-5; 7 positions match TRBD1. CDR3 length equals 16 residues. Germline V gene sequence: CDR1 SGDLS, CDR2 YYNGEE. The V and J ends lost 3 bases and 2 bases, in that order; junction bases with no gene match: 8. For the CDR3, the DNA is TGTGCCAGCAGCGGAGATCAGGGGGAGGGCAATCAGCCCCAGCATTTT. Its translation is CASSGDQGEGNQPQHF.

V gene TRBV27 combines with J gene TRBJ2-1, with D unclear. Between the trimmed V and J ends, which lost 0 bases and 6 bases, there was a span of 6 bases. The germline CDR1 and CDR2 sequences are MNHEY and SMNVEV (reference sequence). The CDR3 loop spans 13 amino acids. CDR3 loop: CASSLSSSNEQFF. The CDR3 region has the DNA TGTGCCAGCAGTTTATCTTCCAGCAATGAGCAGTTCTTC.

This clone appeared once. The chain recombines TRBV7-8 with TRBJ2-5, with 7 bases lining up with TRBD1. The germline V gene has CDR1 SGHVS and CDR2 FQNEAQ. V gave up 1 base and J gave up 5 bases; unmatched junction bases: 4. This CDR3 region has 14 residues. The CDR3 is CASSLEPRGETQYF. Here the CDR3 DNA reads TGTGCCAGCAGCTTAGAGCCCAGGGGGGAGACCCAGTACTTC.

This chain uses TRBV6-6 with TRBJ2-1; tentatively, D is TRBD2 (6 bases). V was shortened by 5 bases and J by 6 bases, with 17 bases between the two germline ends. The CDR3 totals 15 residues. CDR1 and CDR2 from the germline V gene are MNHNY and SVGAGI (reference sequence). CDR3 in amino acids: CASSTAGTAINEQFF. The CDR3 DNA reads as TGTGCCAGCAGTACTGCCGGGACTGCGATCAATGAGCAGTTCTTC.

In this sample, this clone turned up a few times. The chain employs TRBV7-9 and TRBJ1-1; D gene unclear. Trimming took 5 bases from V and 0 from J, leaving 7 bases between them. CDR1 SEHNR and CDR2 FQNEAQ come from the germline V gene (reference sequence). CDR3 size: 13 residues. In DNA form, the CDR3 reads TGTGCCAGCAGCCCAGTCTTGAACACTGAAGCTTTCTTT. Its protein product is CASSPVLNTEAFF.

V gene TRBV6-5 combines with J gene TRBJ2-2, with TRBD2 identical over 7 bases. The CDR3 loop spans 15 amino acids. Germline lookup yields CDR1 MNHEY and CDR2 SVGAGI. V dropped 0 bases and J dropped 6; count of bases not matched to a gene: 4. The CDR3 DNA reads TGTGCCAGCAGTTACTCATCTCGGGGGGCCGGGGAGCTGTTTTTT. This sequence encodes CASSYSSRGAGELFF.

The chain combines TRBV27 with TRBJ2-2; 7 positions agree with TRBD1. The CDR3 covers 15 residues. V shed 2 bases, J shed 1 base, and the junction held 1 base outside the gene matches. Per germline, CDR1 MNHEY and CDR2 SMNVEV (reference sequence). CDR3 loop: CASSLRQGNTGELFF. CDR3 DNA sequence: TGTGCCAGCAGTTTACGACAGGGGAACACCGGGGAGCTGTTTTTT.

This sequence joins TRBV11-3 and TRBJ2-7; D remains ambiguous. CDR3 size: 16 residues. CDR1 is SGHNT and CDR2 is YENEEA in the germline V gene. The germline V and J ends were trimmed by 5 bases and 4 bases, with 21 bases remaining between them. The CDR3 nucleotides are TGTGCCAGCAGCCACCCCCGAGAGCGCCCCAATTACGAGCAGTACTTC. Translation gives CASSHPRERPNYEQYF. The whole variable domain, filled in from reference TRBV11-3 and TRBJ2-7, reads EAGVVQSPRYKIIEKKQPVAFWCNPISGHNTLYWYLQNLGQGPELLIRYENEEAVDDSQLPKDRFSAERLKGVDSTLKIQPAELGDSAVYLCASSHPRERPNYEQYFGPGTRLTVT.